This T cell receptor beta chain was retrieved from a study of T-cell reconstitution after alpha-beta-depleted transplantation in children. With 8 bases removed from V and 2 bases from J, the gap between germline ends came to 18 bases. CDR1 is MDHEN, CDR2 SYDVKM, per germline. This CDR3 comprises 15 residues. This clonotype was recorded at least ten times. The antigen remains undetermined. Unique molecular identifiers featured in how the TCRbeta library was prepared. One entry per CDR3 protein results from TCRdb running MiXCR on the PCR reads. The sample lists around 240,000 distinct CDR3 sequences; 6.5% to 10% were seen once. Whole-study results and caveats: Reported findings indicate that, about two months after transplant, alpha-beta T cells came from several hundred expanded clones, which were derived from non-depleted graft cells. Some patients' high day-60 TCRbeta diversity was attributed to recipient cells surviving conditioning. One year post-transplant, T-cell counts and diversity were largely derived from T cells produced anew.

The chain couples TRBV28 to TRBJ1-2; tentatively, D is TRBD1 (6 bases). This TCR was sampled from a male patient between 10 and 17 years old who had a stem cell transplant for acute lymphoblastic leukemia, so the T cells may come from the graft donor. The sequencing used PBMCs, mostly from graft donor cells, collected 180 days after TCRalphabeta/CD19-depleted stem cell transplant. The CDR3 spells CASARKGGGNYGYTF. The CDR3 DNA is TGTGCCAGCGCCCGCAAGGGGGGTGGGAACTATGGCTACACCTTC.